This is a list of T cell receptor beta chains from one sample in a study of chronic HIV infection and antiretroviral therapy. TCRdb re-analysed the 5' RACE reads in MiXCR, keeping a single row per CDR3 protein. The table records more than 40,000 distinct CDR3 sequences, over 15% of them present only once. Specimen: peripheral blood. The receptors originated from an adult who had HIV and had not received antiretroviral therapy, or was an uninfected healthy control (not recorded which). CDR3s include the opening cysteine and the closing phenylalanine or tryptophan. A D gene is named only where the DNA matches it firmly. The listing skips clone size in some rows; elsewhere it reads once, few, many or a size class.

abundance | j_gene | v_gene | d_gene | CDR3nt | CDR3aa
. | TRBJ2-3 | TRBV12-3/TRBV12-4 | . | TGTGCCAGCAGGAAACAGGTGGCGGCAGATACGCAGTATTTT | CASRKQVAADTQYF
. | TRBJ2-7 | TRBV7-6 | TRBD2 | TGTGCCAGCAGCCCCCGGACTAGCGGCTCCTACGAGCAGTACTTC | CASSPRTSGSYEQYF
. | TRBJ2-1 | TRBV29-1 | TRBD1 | TGCAGCGTTGCCGGGACAGAGTCCTACAATGAGCAGTTCTTC | CSVAGTESYNEQFF
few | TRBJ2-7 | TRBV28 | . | TGTGCCAGCAGCCCCTTAAGGGGCCACGAGCAGTACTTC | CASSPLRGHEQYF
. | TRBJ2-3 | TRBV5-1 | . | TGCGCCAGCAGCTTGACAGACCCTAGCACAGATACGCAGTATTTT | CASSLTDPSTDTQYF
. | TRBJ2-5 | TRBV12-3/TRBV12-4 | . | TGTGCCAGCAGTTTAGCGGGAGGCCCGCATTTGACCCAGTACTTC | CASSLAGGPHLTQYF
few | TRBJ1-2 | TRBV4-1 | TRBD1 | TGCGCCAGCAGCCAAGATGGGACAGCTGACTATGGCTACACCTTC | CASSQDGTADYGYTF
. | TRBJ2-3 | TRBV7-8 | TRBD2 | TGTGCCAGCAGCGCCGGACTAGCGGGATCCACAGATACGCAGTATTTT | CASSAGLAGSTDTQYF
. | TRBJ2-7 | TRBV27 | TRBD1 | TGTGCCAGCAGTGCAACCGGGACAGCACCCTACGAGCAGTACTTC | CASSATGTAPYEQYF
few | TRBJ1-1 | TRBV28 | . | TGTGCCAGCAGTTTAAGCGGCGGGTGGTTTGAAGCTTTCTTT | CASSLSGGWFEAFF
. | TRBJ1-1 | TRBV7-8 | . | TGTGCCAGCAGCTTAGGGGGGCCCGGGAACACTGAAGCTTTCTTT | CASSLGGPGNTEAFF
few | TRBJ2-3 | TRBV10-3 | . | TGTGCCATCAGTGGAGGGGATACGCAGTATTTT | CAISGGDTQYF
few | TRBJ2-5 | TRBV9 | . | TGTGCCAGCAGCGGATCGGGGGTCGGGGAGACCCAGTACTTC | CASSGSGVGETQYF
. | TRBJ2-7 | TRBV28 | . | TGTGCCAGCAGTGTCGGGGGGGACAGGGCCTACGAGCAGTACTTC | CASSVGGDRAYEQYF
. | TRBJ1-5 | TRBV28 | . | TGTGCCAGCAGTTTGGGGGCAGGTCAGCCCCAGCATTTT | CASSLGAGQPQHF
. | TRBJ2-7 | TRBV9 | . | TGTGCCAGCAGCTCAACCCAGGGGTACGAGCAGTACTTC | CASSSTQGYEQYF
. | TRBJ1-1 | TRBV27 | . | TGTGCCAGCCGGCGGGGGGGCACTGAAGCTTTCTTT | CASRRGGTEAFF
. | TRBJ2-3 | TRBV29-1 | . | TGCAGCGTAGCGGAAGCAGATACGCAGTATTTT | CSVAEADTQYF
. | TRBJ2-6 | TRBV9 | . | TGTGCCAGCAGCGTGACAGCCGTTCGGGCCAACGTCCTGACTTTC | CASSVTAVRANVLTF
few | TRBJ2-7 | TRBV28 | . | TGTGCCAGCAGTTTACCTGTGAACTACGAGCAGTACTTC | CASSLPVNYEQYF
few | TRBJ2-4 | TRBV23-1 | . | TGCGCCAGCAGTCAATCAATAGAGGGGATGGGCAAAAACATTCAGTACTTC | CASSQSIEGMGKNIQYF
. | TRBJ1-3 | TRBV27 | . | TGTGCCAGCAGGATGACGGCAAAAGGAAACACCATATATTTT | CASRMTAKGNTIYF
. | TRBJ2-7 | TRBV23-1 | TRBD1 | TGCGCCAGCAGTCTAACCGGGACAGCGGACGCCTACGAGCAGTACTTC | CASSLTGTADAYEQYF
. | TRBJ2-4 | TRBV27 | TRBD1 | TGTGCCACCCGTAGGGGGACAGGGGACTTAGCCAAAAACATTCAGTACTTC | CATRRGTGDLAKNIQYF
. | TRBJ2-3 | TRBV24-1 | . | TGTGCCACTGGTGACCCAGATACGCAGTATTTT | CATGDPDTQYF
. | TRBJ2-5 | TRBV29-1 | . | TGCAGCGCCGGCCGACCCCCCGGAGAGACCCAGTACTTC | CSAGRPPGETQYF